This T cell receptor beta chain stems from a study of CD8+CD57+ T cells in acquired aplastic anemia. About the research overall: The sorted CD4+ and CD8+ cells yielded an average around 3 ug of DNA. Healthy donors yielded roughly 9.8 million CD4+ cell reads on average.

Study-level findings and limits: Researchers report that 25 to 35 CD8+ CDR3 sequences appeared in both patients and controls.

Comments on this clonotype: Its antigen remains unknown.

Trimming removed 2 bases from V and 5 bases from J, with 13 bases in between. Germline CDR1 reads SGDLS; CDR2 reads YYNGEE. The length of the CDR3 is 14 residues. CDR3 and TCR beta VDJ profiling relied on a genomic DNA template. TCRdb redid the calling of the reads with MiXCR, one entry per CDR3 protein. The sample lists 180,000 or so distinct CDR3 sequences, 40% to 50% occurring once. The origin of this receptor is a human donor in good health. J is TRBJ1-1 and V is TRBV9, with D possibly matching TRBD1 (5 bases). The sample was sorted CD4+, CD8+, or CD8+CD57+ T cells (not recorded which) from PBMCs. The CDR3 DNA reads TGTGCCAGCAGCGTGGGGCCCATAGATACTGAAGCTTTCTTT. It translates to CASSVGPIDTEAFF. Together with reference TRBV9 and TRBJ1-1, the CDR3 gives the full variable domain: DSGVTQTPKHLITATGQRVTLRCSPRSGDLSVYWYQQSLDQGLQFLIQYYNGEERAKGNILERFSAQQFPDLHSELNLSSLELGDSALYFCASSVGPIDTEAFFGQGTRLTVV.